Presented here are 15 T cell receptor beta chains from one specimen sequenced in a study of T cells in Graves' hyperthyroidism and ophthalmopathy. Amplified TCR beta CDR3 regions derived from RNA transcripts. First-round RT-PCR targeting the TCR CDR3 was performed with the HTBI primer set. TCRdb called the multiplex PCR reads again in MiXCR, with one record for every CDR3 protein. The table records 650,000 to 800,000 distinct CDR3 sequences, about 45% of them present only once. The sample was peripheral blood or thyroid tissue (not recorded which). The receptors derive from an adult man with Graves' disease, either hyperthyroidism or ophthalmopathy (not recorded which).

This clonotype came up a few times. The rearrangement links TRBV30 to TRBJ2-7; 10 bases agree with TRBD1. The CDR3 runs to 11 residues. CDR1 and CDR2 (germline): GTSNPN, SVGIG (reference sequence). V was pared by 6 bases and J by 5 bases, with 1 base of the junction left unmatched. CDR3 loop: CACGTGDEQYF. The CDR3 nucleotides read TGTGCCTGCGGGACAGGGGACGAGCAGTACTTC.

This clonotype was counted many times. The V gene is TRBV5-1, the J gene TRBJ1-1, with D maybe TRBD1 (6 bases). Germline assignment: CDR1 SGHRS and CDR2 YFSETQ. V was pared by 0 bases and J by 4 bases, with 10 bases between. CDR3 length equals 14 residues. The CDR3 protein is CASSLAYRATEAFF. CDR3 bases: TGCGCCAGCAGCTTGGCCTACAGGGCCACTGAAGCTTTCTTT.

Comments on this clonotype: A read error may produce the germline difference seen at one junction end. The CDR3 DNA sequence: TGCAGTGCCGACGGTGGGGGCAGCGGGCCTGAAGCTTTC. Translation gives CSADGGGSGPEAF. The V and J genes are TRBV20-1 and TRBJ2-6; D assignment may be TRBD1 or TRBD2 (6 bases each). This CDR3 spans 13 amino acids. Germline V gives CDR1 DFQATT, CDR2 SNEGSKA (reference sequence).

This chain's CDR3 is CSARDWRGGNQPQHF. The DNA for the CDR3 is TGCAGTGCTAGAGATTGGAGGGGGGGCAATCAGCCCCAGCATTTT. This chain connects TRBV20-1 to TRBJ1-5; tentative D call: TRBD1 (6 bases). The CDR3 consists of 15 residues. Trimming removed 0 bases from V and 2 bases from J, with 11 bases in between. Germline CDR1 is DFQATT and CDR2 is SNEGSKA (reference sequence).

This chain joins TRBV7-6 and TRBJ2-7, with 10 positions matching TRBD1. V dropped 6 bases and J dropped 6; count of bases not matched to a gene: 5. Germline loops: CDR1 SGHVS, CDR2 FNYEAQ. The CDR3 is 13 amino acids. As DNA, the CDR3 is TGTGCCAGCAGTGGGACAGGGGCGGGCGAGCAGTACTTC. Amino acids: CASSGTGAGEQYF.

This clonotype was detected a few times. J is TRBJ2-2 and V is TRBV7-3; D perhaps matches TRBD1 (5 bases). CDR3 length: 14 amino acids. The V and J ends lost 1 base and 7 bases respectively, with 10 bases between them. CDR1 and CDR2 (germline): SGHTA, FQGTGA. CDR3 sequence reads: CASSLSWGSGELFF. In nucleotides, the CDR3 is TGTGCCAGCAGCTTAAGTTGGGGCAGCGGGGAGCTGTTTTTT.

CDR3 amino acids: CASSLETGGDDYTF. The CDR3 DNA reads TGCGCCAGCAGCTTGGAGACAGGGGGCGATGACTACACCTTC. V usage is TRBV5-1 and J usage is TRBJ1-2; 10 bases are a match to TRBD1. The CDR3 consists of 14 residues. V was pared by 0 bases and J by 10 bases, with 6 bases of the junction left unmatched. The germline V gene has CDR1 SGHRS and CDR2 YFSETQ.

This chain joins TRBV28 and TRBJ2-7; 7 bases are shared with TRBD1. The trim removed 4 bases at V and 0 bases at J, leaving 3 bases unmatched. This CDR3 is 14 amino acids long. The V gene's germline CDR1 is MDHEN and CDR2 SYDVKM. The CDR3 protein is CASSSDRDSYEQYF. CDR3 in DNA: TGTGCCAGCAGTTCCGACAGGGACTCCTACGAGCAGTACTTC.

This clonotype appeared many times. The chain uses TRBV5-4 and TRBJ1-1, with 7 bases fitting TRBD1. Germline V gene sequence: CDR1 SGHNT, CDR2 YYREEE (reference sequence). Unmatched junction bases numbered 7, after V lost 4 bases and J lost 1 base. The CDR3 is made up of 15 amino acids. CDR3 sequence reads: CASSPGQDTNTEAFF. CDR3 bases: TGTGCCAGCAGCCCTGGACAGGACACGAACACTGAAGCTTTCTTT.

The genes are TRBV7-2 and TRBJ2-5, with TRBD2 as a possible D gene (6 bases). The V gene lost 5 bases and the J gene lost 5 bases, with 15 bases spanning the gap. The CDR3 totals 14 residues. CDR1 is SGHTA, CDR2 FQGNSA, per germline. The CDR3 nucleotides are TGTGCCAGCAGCCAAGGGTCGCGGGGCGAGACCCAGTACTTC. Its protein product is CASSQGSRGETQYF.

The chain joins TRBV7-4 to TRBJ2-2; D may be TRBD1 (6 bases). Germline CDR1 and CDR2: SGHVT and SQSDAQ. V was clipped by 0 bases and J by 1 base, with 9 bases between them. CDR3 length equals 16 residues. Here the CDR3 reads CASSLAGHLNTGELFF. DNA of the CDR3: TGTGCCAGCAGCTTAGCGGGACATTTGAACACCGGGGAGCTGTTTTTT.

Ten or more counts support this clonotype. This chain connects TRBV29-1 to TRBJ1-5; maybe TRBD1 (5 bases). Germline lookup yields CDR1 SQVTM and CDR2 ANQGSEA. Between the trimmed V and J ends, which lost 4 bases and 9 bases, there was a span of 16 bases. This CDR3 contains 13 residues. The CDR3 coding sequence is TGCAGCGTTGCGGCGGGGGTGGATACGCCCCAGCATTTT. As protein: CSVAAGVDTPQHF.

The CDR3 region has the DNA TGCAGCTCCCGACACTCCGCCATTGAGACCCAGTACTTC. It specifies CSSRHSAIETQYF. The chain combines TRBV29-1 with TRBJ2-5; no reliable D call. This CDR3 has 13 residues. Per the germline V gene, CDR1 is SQVTM and CDR2 is ANQGSEA. The ends were cut back, 8 bases at V and 5 bases at J, with 18 bases in the middle.

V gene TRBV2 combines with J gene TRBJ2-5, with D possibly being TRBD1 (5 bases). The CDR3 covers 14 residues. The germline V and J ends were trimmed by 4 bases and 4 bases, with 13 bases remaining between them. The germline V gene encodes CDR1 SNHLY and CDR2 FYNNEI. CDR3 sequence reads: CASSVARDLETQYF. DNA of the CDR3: TGTGCCAGCAGTGTTGCCAGGGATCTAGAGACCCAGTACTTC.

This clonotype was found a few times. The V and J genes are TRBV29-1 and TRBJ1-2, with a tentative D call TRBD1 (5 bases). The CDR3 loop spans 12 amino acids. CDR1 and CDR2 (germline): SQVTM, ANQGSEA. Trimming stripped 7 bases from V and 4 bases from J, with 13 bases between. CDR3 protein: CSARGSGYGYTF. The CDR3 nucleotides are TGCAGCGCCCGGGGCTCGGGCTATGGCTACACCTTC.